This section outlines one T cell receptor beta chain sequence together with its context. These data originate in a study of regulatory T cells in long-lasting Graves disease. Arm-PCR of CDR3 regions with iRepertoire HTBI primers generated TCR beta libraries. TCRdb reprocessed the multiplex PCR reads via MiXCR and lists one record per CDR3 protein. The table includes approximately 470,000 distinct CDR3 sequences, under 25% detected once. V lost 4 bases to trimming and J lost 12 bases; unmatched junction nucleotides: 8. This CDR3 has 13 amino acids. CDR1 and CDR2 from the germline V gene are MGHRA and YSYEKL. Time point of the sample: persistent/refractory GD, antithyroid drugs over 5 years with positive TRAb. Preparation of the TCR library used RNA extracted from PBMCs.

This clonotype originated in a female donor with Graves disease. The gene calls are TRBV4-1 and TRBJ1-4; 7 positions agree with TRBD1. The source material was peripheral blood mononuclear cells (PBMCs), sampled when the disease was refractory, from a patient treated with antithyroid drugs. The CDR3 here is CASSLRQGGQLFF. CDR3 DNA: TGCGCCAGCAGCCTTAGACAGGGCGGCCAACTGTTTTTT.